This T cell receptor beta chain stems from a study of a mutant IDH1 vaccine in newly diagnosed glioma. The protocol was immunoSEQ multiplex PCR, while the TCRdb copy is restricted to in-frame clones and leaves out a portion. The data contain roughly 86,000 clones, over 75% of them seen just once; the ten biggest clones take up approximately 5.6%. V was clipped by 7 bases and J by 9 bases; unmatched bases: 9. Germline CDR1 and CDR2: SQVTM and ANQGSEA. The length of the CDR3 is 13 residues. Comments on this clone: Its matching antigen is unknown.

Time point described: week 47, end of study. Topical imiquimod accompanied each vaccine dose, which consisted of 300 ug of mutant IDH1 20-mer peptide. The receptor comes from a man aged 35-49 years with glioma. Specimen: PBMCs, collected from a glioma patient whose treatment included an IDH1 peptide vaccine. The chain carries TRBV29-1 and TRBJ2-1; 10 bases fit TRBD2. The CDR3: CSGRLAGAPEQFF. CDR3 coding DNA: TGCAGCGGACGGCTAGCGGGAGCTCCTGAGCAGTTCTTC.